The source of this T cell receptor (beta chain) is a study of T cell responses to AZD1222 COVID-19 vaccine. Clones were read by immunoSEQ multiplex PCR, and TCRdb kept only the in-frame ones, dropping some. The sample holds over 55,000 clones; 84% are singletons and the top ten take under 8%. Concerning this clone: Its antigen is still unknown.

Study findings and constraints: Sampling that yielded the repertoires occurred only after the peak T cell response. Among the donors, most were white British and more were female, and clonal diversity was possibly underestimated. Targeting of unmutated variant regions was reportedly seen in nearly half of spike-specific TCRs.

Germline V gene lookup returns CDR1 MNHNY and CDR2 SVGAGI (reference sequence). CDR3 length: 13 residues. V lost 2 bases to trimming and J lost 2 bases, with 7 bases between them. The clonotype was recovered from an adult in good health. The chain has TRBV6-6 and TRBJ2-7; D remains unclear. The sample here was peripheral blood, taken on day 0 of AZD1222 vaccination. CDR3 nucleotides: TGTGCCAGCAGTTACCTTTCGGCCTACGAGCAGTACTTC. Residues: CASSYLSAYEQYF.